This T cell receptor (beta chain) is drawn from a study of identical twins. Study-wide points: Out-of-frame alpha sequences that twins shared showed excess low generation probability.

With template switching, a universal primer site was added, and the cDNA carried unique molecular identifiers. TCRdb reanalysed the 5' RACE reads using MiXCR and keeps one entry per CDR3 protein. The table includes approximately 350,000 distinct CDR3 sequences, around 12% detected once. Remarks on this clonotype: As yet, its antigen is unknown.

The germline V and J ends were trimmed by 3 bases and 9 bases, with 18 bases remaining between them. This CDR3 has 14 residues. Per germline, CDR1 SQVTM and CDR2 ANQGSEA. The sample also formed part of further work on yellow fever vaccine responses in identical twins.

This TCR was recovered from a woman younger than 35 in good health. The material sequenced was CD8+ T cells sorted from blood. V is TRBV29-1 and J is TRBJ2-1; D tentatively fits TRBD1 or TRBD2 (5 bases each). The DNA of the CDR3 is TGCAGCGTTGACCCAGGGTGGGACGATGGTGAGCAGTTCTTC. It codes for CSVDPGWDDGEQFF.